This TCR beta chain was retrieved from a study of CD8+ T cells in alopecia areata. Study in general: Treated patients took oral tofacitinib at 5 to 10 mg twice daily. Broader study findings: Higher clonality and more expanded CD8+ clones appeared in lesional than normal scalp. Persistence in scalp and blood during tofacitinib was observed for many expanded lesional clones.

In regard to this clone: Its antigen is not known.

Extracted RNA was reverse transcribed, and the resulting cDNA served as sequencing template. The data were produced by immunoSEQ multiplex PCR, yet TCRdb's version contains in-frame clones alone and is incomplete. The sample lists about 190,000 clones, more than 55% occurring once. The treatment is: oral pan-JAK inhibitor, 5-10 mg twice daily. CDR3 length equals 11 residues. V gave up 6 bases and J gave up 2 bases, with 7 bases separating them. Germline values: CDR1 SQVTM, CDR2 ANQGSEA. Sequencing used CD4+ T cells sorted from blood, obtained around week 47, from a patient treated with tofacitinib. The sequence was collected from a human donor with alopecia areata. This chain joins TRBV29-1 and TRBJ1-2, with no clear D. CDR3 coding DNA: TGCAGCGTGAGATTCAACTATGGCTACACCTTC. Protein: CSVRFNYGYTF.